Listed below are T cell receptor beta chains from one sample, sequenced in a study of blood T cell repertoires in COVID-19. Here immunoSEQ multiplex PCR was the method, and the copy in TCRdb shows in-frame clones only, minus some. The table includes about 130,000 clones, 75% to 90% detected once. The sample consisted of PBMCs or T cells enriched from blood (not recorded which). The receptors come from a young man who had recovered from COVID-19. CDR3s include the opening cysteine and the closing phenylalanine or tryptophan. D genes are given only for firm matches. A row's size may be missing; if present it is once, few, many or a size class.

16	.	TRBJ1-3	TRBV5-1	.	TGCGCCAGCAGCTTGGGAAGACAAATCTCTGGAAACACCATATATTTT	CASSLGRQISGNTIYF
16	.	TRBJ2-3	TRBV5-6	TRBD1	TGTGCCAGCAGCTTAGACAGGGGGCTCAACACAGATACGCAGTATTTT	CASSLDRGLNTDTQYF
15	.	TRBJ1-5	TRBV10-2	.	TGCGCCAGCAGTGGAGGCAGACAGGATAATCAGCCCCAGCATTTT	CASSGGRQDNQPQHF
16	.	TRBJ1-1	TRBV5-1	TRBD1	TGCGCCAGCCGATCCCAAGGTCAGGGGGTTGACACTGAAGCTTTCTTT	CASRSQGQGVDTEAFF
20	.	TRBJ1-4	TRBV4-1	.	TGCGCCAGCAGCCAGCCTAGTCCCGGGACACTTGAGGCAACTAATGAAAAACTGTTTTTT	CASSQPSPGTLEATNEKLFF
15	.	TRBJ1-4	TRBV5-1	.	TGCGCCAGCAGCACCGCACAGTTGGGAGATGAAAAACTGTTTTTT	CASSTAQLGDEKLFF
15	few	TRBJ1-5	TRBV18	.	TGTGCCAGCTCACCAGGGAGGGCTAGCAATCAGCCCCAGCATTTT	CASSPGRASNQPQHF
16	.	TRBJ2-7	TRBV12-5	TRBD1	TGTGCTAGTGGTTTGACATCCGGGACAGGGACCTACGAGCAGTACTTC	CASGLTSGTGTYEQYF
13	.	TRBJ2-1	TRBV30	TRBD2	TGTGCCTGGAACCTAGCGGCCTACAATGAGCAGTTCTTC	CAWNLAAYNEQFF
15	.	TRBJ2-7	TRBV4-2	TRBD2	TGTGCCAGCAGCCAAGAGAGCGGGAGCTTCTACGAGCAGTACTTC	CASSQESGSFYEQYF
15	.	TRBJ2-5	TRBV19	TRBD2	TGTGCCAGTAAACCGGGACTAGCGGGCCAAGAGACCCAGTACTTC	CASKPGLAGQETQYF
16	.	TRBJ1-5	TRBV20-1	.	TGCAGTGCTAGTCTCCCAAGGGGGTTCGGCAATCAGCCCCAGCATTTT	CSASLPRGFGNQPQHF
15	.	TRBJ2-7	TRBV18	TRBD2	TGTGCCAGCTCACCACCGTCTAGCGGGACGTACGAGCAGTACTTC	CASSPPSSGTYEQYF
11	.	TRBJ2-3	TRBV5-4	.	TGTGCCAGCAGCCAGGGGATCACGCAGTATTTT	CASSQGITQYF
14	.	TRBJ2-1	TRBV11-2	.	TGTGCCAGCAGCTTAGGGCCGGCGGACAATGAGCAGTTCTTC	CASSLGPADNEQFF
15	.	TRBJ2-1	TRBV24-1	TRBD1	TGTGCCACCAGTGGAACCGGGACAGGGGAAAATGAGCAGTTCTTC	CATSGTGTGENEQFF
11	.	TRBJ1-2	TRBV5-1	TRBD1	TGCGCCATACGACAGGGACTTGGCTACACCTTC	CAIRQGLGYTF
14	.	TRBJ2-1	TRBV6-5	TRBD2	TGTGCCAGCAGGCTGGGCGGGAGTGGAAATGAGCAGTTCTTC	CASRLGGSGNEQFF
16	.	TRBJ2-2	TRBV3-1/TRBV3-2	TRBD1	TGTGCCAGCAGCCAAAACGGACAGGGAAGGACCGGGGAGCTGTTTTTT	CASSQNGQGRTGELFF
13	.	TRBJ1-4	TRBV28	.	TGTGCCAGCAGTTCCCCCCCGGATGAAAAACTGTTTTTT	CASSSPPDEKLFF
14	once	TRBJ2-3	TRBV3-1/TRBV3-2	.	TGTGCCAGCAGCCCACGTTCGAACTCAGATACGCAGTATTTT	CASSPRSNSDTQYF
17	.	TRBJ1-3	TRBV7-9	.	TGTGCCAGCAGCCCGTACAGGGCTACGAGCTCTGGAAACACCATATATTTT	CASSPYRATSSGNTIYF
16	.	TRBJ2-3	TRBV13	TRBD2	TGTGCCAGCAGCATGGGAGCGGGAGGAAGCACAGATACGCAGTATTTT	CASSMGAGGSTDTQYF
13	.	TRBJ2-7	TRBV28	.	TGTGCCAGCGCCCCGCCCAACAGGGACGAGCAGTACTTC	CASAPPNRDEQYF
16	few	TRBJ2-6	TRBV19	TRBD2	TGTGCCAGTAGTATACTAGCGGGCTCTGGGGCCAACGTCCTGACTTTC	CASSILAGSGANVLTF
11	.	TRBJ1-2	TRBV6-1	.	TGTGCCAGCAGTGAACTTTATGGCTACACCTTC	CASSELYGYTF
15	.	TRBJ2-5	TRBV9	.	TGTGCCAGCAGCGTAGAGCAGGGATACCAAGAGACCCAGTACTTC	CASSVEQGYQETQYF
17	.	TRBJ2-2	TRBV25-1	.	TGTGCCAGCAGTGAATCGACGGCAGGCGAGAACACCGGGGAGCTGTTTTTT	CASSESTAGENTGELFF
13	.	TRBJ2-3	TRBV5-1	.	TGCGCCAGCAGCCAGGGGATCACAGATACGCAGTATTTT	CASSQGITDTQYF
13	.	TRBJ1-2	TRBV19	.	TGTGCCAGTAGCCCGGGACATCTGAATGGCTACACCTTC	CASSPGHLNGYTF
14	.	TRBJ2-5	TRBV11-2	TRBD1	TGTGCCAGCAGCTCCGGACAGGGGAGAGAGACCCAGTACTTC	CASSSGQGRETQYF
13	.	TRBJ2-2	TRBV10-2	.	TGCGCCAGCAGTGAATTAGCCACCGGGGAGCTGTTTTTT	CASSELATGELFF
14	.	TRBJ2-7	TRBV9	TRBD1	TGTGCCAGCAGCCCACAGGGGGCAGGATACGAGCAGTACTTC	CASSPQGAGYEQYF
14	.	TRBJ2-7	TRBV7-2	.	TGTGCCAGCAGCTTTACCCAGGGAAACTACGAGCAGTACTTC	CASSFTQGNYEQYF
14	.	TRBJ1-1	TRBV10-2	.	TGCGCCAGCAGAGGTTCACGGAGGAACACTGAAGCTTTCTTT	CASRGSRRNTEAFF
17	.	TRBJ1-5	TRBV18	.	TGTGCCAGCTCGAGGATGCAGAATACGAATAGCAATCAGCCCCAGCATTTT	CASSRMQNTNSNQPQHF
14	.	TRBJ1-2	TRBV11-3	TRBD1	TGTGCCAGCAGCCTGGACAGGGGGCGCGGGGGCTACACCTTC	CASSLDRGRGGYTF
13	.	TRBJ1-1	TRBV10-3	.	TGTGTCATCAGTGACTCCGGGAACACTGAAGCTTTCTTT	CVISDSGNTEAFF
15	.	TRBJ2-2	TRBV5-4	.	TGTGCCAGCAGCCCGGACTTCGCGAACACCGGGGAGCTGTTTTTT	CASSPDFANTGELFF
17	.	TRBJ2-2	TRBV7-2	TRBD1	TGTGCCAGCAGCCCCCGGACAGGGGGCGTAAACACCGGGGAGCTGTTTTTT	CASSPRTGGVNTGELFF
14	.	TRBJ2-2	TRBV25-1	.	TGTGCCAGCACCCGGACTAACAGCGAGGGGGAGCTGTTTTTT	CASTRTNSEGELFF
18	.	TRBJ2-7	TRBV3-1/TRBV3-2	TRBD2	TGTGCCAGCAGCGAAGAAGGACTAGCGGGCTTAAAAACCTACGAGCAGTACTTC	CASSEEGLAGLKTYEQYF
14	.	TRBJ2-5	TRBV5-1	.	TGCGCCAGCAGCCTAGGACAGAGCCAAGAGACCCAGTACTTC	CASSLGQSQETQYF
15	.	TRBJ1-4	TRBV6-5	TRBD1	TGTGCCAGCAGTACTGGACAGGGGTATGGTGAAAAACTGTTTTTT	CASSTGQGYGEKLFF
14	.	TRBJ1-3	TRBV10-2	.	TGCGCCAGCAGTGATTCGAGGGCTGGAAACACCATATATTTT	CASSDSRAGNTIYF
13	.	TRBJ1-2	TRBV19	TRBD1	TGTGCCAGTAGCTGGGGACAGACCTATGGCTACACCTTC	CASSWGQTYGYTF
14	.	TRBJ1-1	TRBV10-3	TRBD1	TGTGCCATCAGTCCGGGACAGGGGGACACTGAAGCTTTCTTT	CAISPGQGDTEAFF